Listed here is a single TCR beta chain. This clonotype was picked up many times. Its antigen has not been determined. No per-base quality is available; no much larger clone lies one base away. Trimming removed 6 bases from V and 1 base from J, leaving 17 bases between the germline ends. From the cysteine through the phenylalanine, the CDR3 covers 16 amino acids. The kept DNA is CDR3 alone, 48 bases in frame from the first base. The sample is drawn from a study of T cell repertoires in cytomegalovirus infection (dated by TCRdb to about 2019). In the study overall: Because public TCR beta signatures pointed to carriage of CMV infection together with the matching HLA type, the HLA type of each donor mattered for the analysis.

Broader findings and caveats from the paper: Carriers of CMV infection plus the relevant HLA type were discriminated by the cumulative frequency of public TCR beta family members in the study cohort and in an independent roughly 400-donor cohort. The ex vivo response was dominated by HLA-C-restricted CMV-specific TCR beta clonotypes, which also provided the single most frequent clonotype in two of eight donors.

Sequencing was carried out with an Illumina HiSeq 1500. The public reads were reanalyzed by TCRdb: fastp trimming at Q25, MiXCR alignment, in-frame beta chains only. CDR3 protein duplicates are merged, each entry listing the most common genes and DNA. For this sample the table gives fewer than 200,000 distinct CDR3 sequences, of which roughly a fifth were detected only once. 2.9% of the sample rests with the top ten. Sequencing was performed on PBMCs. The sequence is built from TRBV12-3 or TRBV12-4 and TRBJ2-3, with an unclear D gene assignment. The sequence was collected from a human donor in good health (CMV status not recorded). Some clones in this sample may be carry-over from other donors' samples. The CDR3 loop reads CASSPEGVLGTDTQYF. The nucleotide sequence reads TGTGCCAGCAGCCCAGAAGGAGTTCTTGGCACAGATACGCAGTATTTT.